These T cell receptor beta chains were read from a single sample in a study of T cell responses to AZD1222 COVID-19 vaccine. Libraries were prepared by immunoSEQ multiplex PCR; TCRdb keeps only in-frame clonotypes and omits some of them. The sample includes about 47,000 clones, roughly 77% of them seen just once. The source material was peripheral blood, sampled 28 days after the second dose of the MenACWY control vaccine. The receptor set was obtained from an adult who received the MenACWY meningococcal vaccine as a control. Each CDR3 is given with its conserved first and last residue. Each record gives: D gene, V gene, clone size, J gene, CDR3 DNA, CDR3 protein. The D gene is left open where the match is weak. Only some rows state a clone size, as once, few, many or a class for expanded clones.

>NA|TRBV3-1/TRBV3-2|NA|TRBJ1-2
TGTGCCAGCAGCCAAGATCAGGGGCCAAGACTGTTC
CASSQDQGPRLF
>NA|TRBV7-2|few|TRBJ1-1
TGTGCCAGCAGCTCAAACATGGGGGTGGCTGAAGCTTTCTTT
CASSSNMGVAEAFF
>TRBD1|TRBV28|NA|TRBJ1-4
TGTGCCAGCAGCCTTGGGACAGGGGATGAAAAACTGTTTTTT
CASSLGTGDEKLFF
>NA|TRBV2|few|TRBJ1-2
TGTGCCAGCAAGACAGCGCAAAACTATGGCTACACCTTC
CASKTAQNYGYTF
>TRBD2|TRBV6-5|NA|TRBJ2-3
TGTGCCAGCAAGGTGCGTGCGGGGGCAGATACGCAGTATTTT
CASKVRAGADTQYF
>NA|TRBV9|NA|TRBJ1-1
TGTGCCAGCAGCGTAGATGACAGATACACTGAAGCTTTCTTT
CASSVDDRYTEAFF
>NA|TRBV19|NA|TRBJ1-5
TGTGCCAGTAGGGGAGCAGTGGTCCAACAGCCCCAGCATTTT
CASRGAVVQQPQHF
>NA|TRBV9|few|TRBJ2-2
TGTGCCAGCAGCGTAGTACCCGGTTACGGGGAGCTGTTTTTT
CASSVVPGYGELFF
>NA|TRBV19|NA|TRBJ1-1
TGTGCCAGTAGTATAGTCATGGGGAACACTGAAGCTTTCTTT
CASSIVMGNTEAFF
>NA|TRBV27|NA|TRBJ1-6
TGTGCCAGCAGTTCCGTGATAAGCTCCTATAATTCACCCCTCCACTTT
CASSSVISSYNSPLHF
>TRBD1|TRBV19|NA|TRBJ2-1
TGTGCCAGTAGTTTGGACAGGTTCCCATACAATGAGCAGTTCTTC
CASSLDRFPYNEQFF
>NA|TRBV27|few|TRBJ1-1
TGTGCCAGCAGTGTTGCGGGTTGGAACACTGAAGCTTTCTTT
CASSVAGWNTEAFF
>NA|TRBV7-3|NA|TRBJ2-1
TGTGCCAGCAGCTCAAGACAGGTCAACTCCTACAATGAGCAGTTCTTC
CASSSRQVNSYNEQFF
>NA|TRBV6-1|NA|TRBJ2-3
TGTGCCAGCAGTGAGGGGGAGGGGGCCACAGATACGCAGTATTTT
CASSEGEGATDTQYF
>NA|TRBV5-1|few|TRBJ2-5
TGCGCCAGCAGCTTGGAGGGCGCGGGTGAGACCCAGTACTTC
CASSLEGAGETQYF
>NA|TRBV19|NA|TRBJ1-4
TGTGCCAGTACCGACCGGGGAAGGGGTAATGAAAAACTGTTTTTT
CASTDRGRGNEKLFF
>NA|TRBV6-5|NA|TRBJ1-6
TGTGCCAGCAGCCCGGACAGCCCCTATAATTCACCCCTCCACTTT
CASSPDSPYNSPLHF
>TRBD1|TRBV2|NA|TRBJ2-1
TGTGCCAGCACCCCAGGGACAGGGAACAATGAGCAGTTCTTC
CASTPGTGNNEQFF
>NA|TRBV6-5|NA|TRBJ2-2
TGTGCCAGCAGTTTAAAGTCCGGGGAGCTGTTTTTT
CASSLKSGELFF
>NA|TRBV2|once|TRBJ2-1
TGTGCCAGCGGGAGAGTCGCGGGGGCCATTCTAATCTACAATGAGCAGTTCTTC
CASGRVAGAILIYNEQFF
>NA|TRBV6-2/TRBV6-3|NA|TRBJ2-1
TGTGCCAGCAGTTCGACTAGTAGCGGTGAGCAGTTCTTC
CASSSTSSGEQFF
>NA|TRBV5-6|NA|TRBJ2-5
TGTGCCAGCAGCTTGTCGGGGCAAGAGACCCAGTACTTC
CASSLSGQETQYF
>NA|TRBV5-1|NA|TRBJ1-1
TGCGCCAGCAGCTTGGATGGCTACACTGAAGCTTTCTTT
CASSLDGYTEAFF
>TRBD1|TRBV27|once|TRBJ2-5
TGTGCCAGCAGCCGACGGACAGGGAGGTCGGATCCCCAGTACTTC
CASSRRTGRSDPQYF
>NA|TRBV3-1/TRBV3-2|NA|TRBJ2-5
TGTGCCAGCAGCCAAGATCGGGCTCCCTACAGGACCCAGTACTTC
CASSQDRAPYRTQYF
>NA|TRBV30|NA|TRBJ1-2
TGTGCCTGGAGGTTACTACGCCCTAGGGGCTACACCTTC
CAWRLLRPRGYTF
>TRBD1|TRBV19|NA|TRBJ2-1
TGTGCCAGTGGTTACAGGGGAGACCCCCTGAATGAGCAGTTCTTC
CASGYRGDPLNEQFF